A single sample is the source of the 29 T cell receptor beta chains below, sequenced in a study of blood T cell repertoires in COVID-19. This table comes from immunoSEQ multiplex PCR, and its TCRdb copy is limited to in-frame clones, with some not included. This table holds fewer than 350,000 clones, 86% found once. The sample was peripheral blood. These receptors came from a woman in her twenties or thirties with COVID-19, enrolled during active disease.

The rearrangement links TRBV27 to TRBJ1-2; 10 bases fit TRBD1. J gave up 3 bases and V 6 bases, and 7 bases lay outside the gene matches. The CDR3 extends over 15 amino acids. Germline CDR1 reads MNHEY; CDR2 reads SMNVEV (reference sequence). CDR3 loop: CASSRRGQGYYGYTF. The CDR3 bases are TGTGCCAGCAGCCGACGGGGACAGGGGTACTATGGCTACACCTTC.

The table lists this clone with a few counts. The genes are TRBV9 and TRBJ1-3, with 10 positions matching TRBD1. After removal of 0 bases from V and 8 bases from J, the junction contained 5 bases not matched to a gene. CDR3 size: 15 residues. From germline, CDR1 is SGDLS and CDR2 YYNGEE. In DNA, the CDR3 is TGTGCCAGCAGCGTAGCGGGACAGGGGACCGACACCATATATTTT. Encoded protein: CASSVAGQGTDTIYF.

This clone was seen just once. This chain links TRBV11-3 with TRBJ2-3, with 7 bases that match TRBD2. The CDR3 has 14 residues. The J segment lost 3 bases and the V segment lost 5 bases, leaving 5 bases of the junction unmatched. Per germline, CDR1 SGHNT and CDR2 YENEEA. The chain's CDR3 is CASSNGLVTDTQYF. As DNA, the CDR3 is TGTGCCAGCAGCAACGGACTAGTGACAGATACGCAGTATTTT.

This rearrangement joins TRBV2 to TRBJ1-4; D is unclear. From germline, CDR1 is SNHLY and CDR2 FYNNEI. The CDR3 is 13 residues long. V was cut by 2 bases and J by 8 bases, with 9 bases left in between. In nucleotides, the CDR3 is TGTGCCAGCAGTGAAAACCCAGGAGAAAAACTGTTTTTT. It specifies CASSENPGEKLFF.

This chain uses TRBV18 with TRBJ1-2; a possible D gene is TRBD1 (5 bases). The germline V and J ends were trimmed by 6 bases and 9 bases, with 14 bases remaining between them. Germline V CDR1 and CDR2: KGHSH, LQKENI. The CDR3 spans 12 residues. The CDR3 sequence is CASSPGGARYTF. DNA for the CDR3: TGTGCCAGCTCTCCCGGTGGGGCGCGCTACACCTTC. The entire variable domain, with the rest obtained from reference TRBV18 and TRBJ1-2, is as follows: NAGVMQNPRHLVRRRGQEARLRCSPMKGHSHVYWYRQLPEEGLKFMVYLQKENIIDESGMPKERFSAEFPKEGPSILRIQQVVRGDSAAYFCASSPGGARYTFGSGTRLTVV.

This chain uses TRBV11-2 with TRBJ1-4, with 7 bases aligning to TRBD1. The CDR3 consists of 14 residues. The V segment lost 5 bases and the J segment 5 bases; nucleotides outside the gene matches: 5. Germline CDR1 is SGHAT and CDR2 is FQNNGV. The CDR3 loop is CASSLGTANEKLFF. The CDR3 nucleotides read TGTGCCAGCAGCCTTGGGACAGCCAATGAAAAACTGTTTTTT.

The CDR3 DNA follows: TGTGCCAGCACCCATAGGGGCCAGCCGAACACCGGGGAGCTGTTTTTT. As protein: CASTHRGQPNTGELFF. The chain couples TRBV7-9 to TRBJ2-2; D may be TRBD1 (5 bases). The CDR3 has 16 residues. V lost 7 bases to trimming and J lost 0 bases, with 15 bases between them. Per germline, CDR1 SEHNR and CDR2 FQNEAQ (reference sequence).

The chain is built from TRBV11-2 and TRBJ2-2; 7 nucleotides align to TRBD2. The CDR3 is 17 amino acids. Losses at the gene ends were 0 bases for V and 1 base for J; bases not matched to a gene: 5. CDR1 and CDR2 from the germline V gene are SGHAT and FQNNGV. The CDR3 reads CASSLDGGGGNTGELFF. In nucleotides, the CDR3 is TGTGCCAGCAGCTTAGATGGTGGCGGGGGGAACACCGGGGAGCTGTTTTTT.

The CDR3 reads CASSTAGTGSRYGYTF. In nucleotides, the CDR3 is TGTGCCAGCAGCACCGCCGGGACAGGTTCCCGCTATGGCTACACCTTC. This chain joins TRBV5-5 and TRBJ1-2; 8 positions agree with TRBD1. Germline CDR1 reads SGHKS; CDR2 reads YYEKEE (reference sequence). This CDR3 is 16 amino acids long. Losses at the gene ends were 4 bases for V and 4 bases for J; bases not matched to a gene: 12.

The chain combines TRBV24-1 with TRBJ1-4; D is uncertain. CDR1 is KGHDR and CDR2 is SFDVKD in the germline V gene. This CDR3 is 13 amino acids long. Trimming shortened V by 2 bases and J by 5 bases, and 5 bases separated the two germline ends. The CDR3 DNA sequence: TGTGCCACCAGTGATTGGGCGAATGAAAAACTGTTTTTT. Protein: CATSDWANEKLFF.

The chain is built from TRBV19 and TRBJ2-1, with D perhaps TRBD2 (5 bases). The germline V gene encodes CDR1 LNHDA and CDR2 SQIVND (reference sequence). The CDR3 sequence is 13 residues long. The V and J ends lost 5 bases and 10 bases respectively, with 15 bases between them. The CDR3 DNA reads TGTGCCAGTAGTTTCGGGATGACGGTCGAGCAGTTCTTC. Amino acids: CASSFGMTVEQFF.

The chain recombines TRBV19 with TRBJ2-5, with 8 nucleotides matching TRBD1. The CDR3 spans 13 residues. The ends lost 8 bases at V and 3 bases at J; junction bases unmatched: 5. Germline CDR1 LNHDA, CDR2 SQIVND (reference sequence). CDR3 nucleotide sequence: TGTGCCAGTGGGACAGGTTTGAAAGAGACCCAGTACTTC. It specifies CASGTGLKETQYF. Supplemented by reference TRBV19 and TRBJ2-5, the full variable domain reads DGGITQSPKYLFRKEGQNVTLSCEQNLNHDAMYWYRQDPGQGLRLIYYSQIVNDFQKGDIAEGYSVSREKKESFPLTVTSAQKNPTAFYLCASGTGLKETQYFGPGTRLLVL.

The chain employs TRBV27 and TRBJ1-4; D might be TRBD1 (5 bases). Germline loops: CDR1 MNHEY, CDR2 SMNVEV (reference sequence). CDR3 length: 14 amino acids. V lost 0 bases to trimming and J lost 10 bases, with 12 bases between them. The CDR3 spells CASSLSVGGGKLFF. As DNA, the CDR3 is TGTGCCAGCAGTTTATCGGTCGGGGGGGGAAAACTGTTTTTT.

The V gene is TRBV7-9, the J gene TRBJ1-1; TRBD1 is a possible D gene (5 bases). The CDR3 is 15 residues long. CDR1 is SEHNR and CDR2 is FQNEAQ in the germline V gene (reference sequence). V was cut by 5 bases and J by 5 bases, with 18 bases left in between. In DNA form, the CDR3 reads TGTGCCAGCAGCCCACGGGACTTCGGAGGGACTGAAGCTTTCTTT. Translating gives CASSPRDFGGTEAFF.

This rearrangement joins TRBV3-1 (or the pseudogene TRBV3-2) to TRBJ2-4; 8 positions agree with TRBD2. The V gene's germline CDR1 is LGHDT and CDR2 YNNKEL (reference sequence). The V segment lost 3 bases and the J segment 3 bases; nucleotides outside the gene matches: 10. This CDR3 is built from 17 residues. CDR3 sequence: CASSHSILRGGKNIQYF. The CDR3 DNA reads as TGTGCCAGCAGCCATTCCATCCTTCGGGGGGGCAAAAACATTCAGTACTTC.

This sequence joins TRBV7-9 and TRBJ2-7; 11 positions agree with TRBD2. Germline V gene data show CDR1 as SEHNR and CDR2 as FQNEAQ (reference sequence). V lost 1 base and J lost 3; bases outside the gene matches: 8. This CDR3 is built from 17 residues. As DNA, the CDR3 is TGTGCCAGCAGCTTAGGGAGCACTAGCGGGGGAAACTACGAGCAGTACTTC. Translated, it gives CASSLGSTSGGNYEQYF. The variable domain in full, completed from reference TRBV7-9 and TRBJ2-7, reads DTGVSQNPRHKITKRGQNVTFRCDPISEHNRLYWYRQTLGQGPEFLTYFQNEAQLEKSRLLSDRFSAERPKGSFSTLEIQRTEQGDSAMYLCASSLGSTSGGNYEQYFGPGTRLTVT.

The genes are TRBV5-8 and TRBJ1-3; 7 nucleotides line up with TRBD1. The CDR3 spans 16 residues. Germline trimming cut 4 bases from V and 1 base from J; bases unmatched to any gene: 8. Germline assignment: CDR1 SGHTS and CDR2 YDEGEE. CDR3 sequence (DNA): TGTGCCAGCAGCATGTACAGGGGAGTTTCTGGAAACACCATATATTTT. It codes for CASSMYRGVSGNTIYF.

The chain has TRBV12-3 or TRBV12-4 and TRBJ1-2; the match to TRBD1 covers 7 bases. V lost 5 bases, J lost 4 bases, and 4 bases stayed unmatched. The CDR3 runs 13 residues. This CDR3 is CASSPQGLYGYTF. The CDR3 nucleotides read TGTGCCAGCAGTCCACAGGGGCTCTATGGCTACACCTTC.

This sequence joins TRBV27 and TRBJ1-1; the D gene is possibly TRBD1 (6 bases). V shed 2 bases and J shed 1 base, with 11 bases lying between them. This CDR3 has 15 amino acids. Per the germline V gene, CDR1 is MNHEY and CDR2 is SMNVEV (reference sequence). CDR3 bases: TGTGCCAGCAGTTTAACGGGGGGCGCGAACACTGAAGCTTTCTTT. Protein: CASSLTGGANTEAFF.

The count of this clone is one. This chain connects TRBV5-1 to TRBJ2-5; 8 bases agree with TRBD2. The length of the CDR3 is 15 residues. Trimming took 2 bases from V and 5 from J; bases not matched to a gene: 8. Germline CDR1 is SGHRS and CDR2 is YFSETQ. CDR3 sequence (DNA): TGCGCCAGCAGCTTTGGCGGGGGGTCGTCTGAGACCCAGTACTTC. The encoded protein is CASSFGGGSSETQYF.

The chain links TRBV24-1 to TRBJ2-3; no clear D. The V gene's germline CDR1 is KGHDR and CDR2 SFDVKD. Trimming left V 3 bases short and J 4 bases short, with 10 bases between. There are 14 residues in the CDR3. The CDR3 loop is CATSDHAGADTQYF. The CDR3 DNA is TGTGCCACCAGTGATCACGCAGGTGCAGATACGCAGTATTTT.

CDR3 DNA sequence: TGTGCCAGCAGCTTCGGGACACAAGCCTACGAGCAGTACTTC. It is translated as CASSFGTQAYEQYF. The chain recombines TRBV7-8 with TRBJ2-7; a possible D gene is TRBD1 (6 bases). The ends were cut back, 3 bases at V and 2 bases at J, with 11 bases in the middle. The CDR3 has 14 residues. The germline CDR1 and CDR2 sequences are SGHVS and FQNEAQ.

In this sample, this clone turned up once. The V call is TRBV7-8, the J call TRBJ2-1; 7 nucleotides line up with TRBD2. This CDR3 spans 14 amino acids. Germline V gives CDR1 SGHVS, CDR2 FQNEAQ. J lost 7 bases, V lost 5 bases, and 8 bases had no gene match. In DNA form, the CDR3 reads TGTGCCAGCAGCGAGCGGGACTCCCGAAATGAGCAGTTCTTC. This gives the protein CASSERDSRNEQFF.

CDR3 protein: CASSDGGHLYEQYF. CDR3 DNA: TGTGCCAGCAGCGATGGGGGACACCTCTACGAGCAGTACTTC. This chain uses TRBV21-1 with TRBJ2-7; TRBD1 reflects the table's D call only, with no check against the DNA. TRBV21-1 is given as a pseudogene. This CDR3 is 14 amino acids long.

In DNA, the CDR3 is TGTGCCAGCTCGTGGGGCCGAGAGACCCAGTACTTC. This gives the protein CASSWGRETQYF. The genes are TRBV3-1 (or the pseudogene TRBV3-2) and TRBJ2-5; D is possibly TRBD1 (5 bases). Germline V gives CDR1 LGHDT, CDR2 YNNKEL (reference sequence). Trimming took off 8 bases at V and 4 bases at J, with 11 bases between the two ends. CDR3 length: 12 amino acids.

V gene TRBV10-2 combines with J gene TRBJ1-3, with 7 positions matching TRBD1. The CDR3 is made up of 16 amino acids. Looked up from germline, CDR1 is WSHSY and CDR2 is SAAADI. V shed 6 bases, J shed 3 bases, and the junction held 11 bases outside the gene matches. Here the CDR3 reads CASSPTGTDYGNTIYF. CDR3 nucleotide sequence: TGCGCCAGCAGCCCGACAGGGACAGACTATGGAAACACCATATATTTT.

This clone has just one count. The chain links TRBV28 to TRBJ1-5, with a tentative D call TRBD1 (5 bases). Trimming left V 7 bases short and J 9 bases short, with 22 bases between. The CDR3 spans 15 residues. Germline-derived CDR1 and CDR2 are MDHEN and SYDVKM. In nucleotides, the CDR3 is TGTGCCAGCACGGCGGTTTCTCACGGGGGAGCGCCCCAGCATTTT. Its translation: CASTAVSHGGAPQHF.

This clone was recorded only once. The rearrangement uses TRBV6-5 and TRBJ2-7; tentative D call: TRBD2 (7 bases). V was clipped by 6 bases and J by 4 bases, with 10 bases between them. Looked up from germline, CDR1 is MNHEY and CDR2 is SVGAGI. The CDR3 covers 12 residues. The CDR3 sequence is CASRGGGYEQYF. The CDR3 DNA sequence: TGTGCCAGCAGGGGAGGGGGTTACGAGCAGTACTTC.

The chain joins TRBV4-1 to TRBJ2-7, with D possibly TRBD1 on 6 matching bases. The V gene's germline CDR1 is MGHRA and CDR2 YSYEKL. The V and J ends lost 0 bases and 6 bases respectively, with 9 bases between them. The CDR3 totals 13 residues. The CDR3 sequence: CASSQESRGEQYF. The CDR3 DNA sequence: TGCGCCAGCAGCCAAGAGTCCAGGGGCGAGCAGTACTTC.